This TCR beta chain was identified in a study of OX40 agonist ivuxolimab in advanced cancers. In the study overall: Ivuxolimab was an agonistic, fully human IgG2 monoclonal antibody directed against OX40 (CD134), a costimulatory receptor. Of the roughly 50 dose-escalation patients, hepatocellular carcinoma was present in 19, melanoma in around 15, renal cell carcinoma in 9 and head and neck cancer in 9. The point of sequencing TCRbeta in the periphery was to test whether ivuxolimab changed TCR sequence diversity and drove clonal T-cell expansion. Patients were allowed to have had prior anti-PD-1, anti-PD-L1 or anti-CTLA-4 therapy, and more than 35% of the dose-escalation patients had been treated with checkpoint inhibitors. Partial responses occurred in three dose-escalation patients, of whom one had hepatocellular carcinoma and two had cutaneous melanoma. The monotherapy dose-escalation portion (N ≈ 50 patients) of the phase I ivuxolimab trial is reported in the paper. A male proportion of roughly 80% and a mean age of approximately 62 years, ranging from about 20 to 79, were recorded for the dose-escalation cohort. Intravenous ivuxolimab was administered to patients every 2 weeks at six dose levels: 0.01, 0.1, 0.3, 1.5, 3 and 10 mg/kg. What the study reported, not specific to this receptor: Low levels of normalized T-cell clonal expansion were also seen in some nonresponding patients. At doses of 0.1 to 3.0 mg/kg, clonal expansion of both CD4+ and CD8+ T cells in blood was seen between baseline and week 6. In the 0.1-3.0 mg/kg groups, partial responders were among the patients with the lowest normalized peripheral clonal expansion, particularly in CD8+ T cells. Which antigens the clonally expanded peripheral T cells were specific for was not determined. On average, CD8+ T cells showed more expanded clones than CD4+ T cells after ivuxolimab.

Notes on this clone: Which antigen it targets is not known. Base qualities are missing; no much larger clone stands one base away.

The trial excluded patients who had a history of autoimmune disease or were on systemic immunosuppression. In every dose cohort, peripheral blood was drawn for TCR sequencing at baseline, cycle 4 day 1, and cycle 7 day 1. Samples were obtained from an open-label, multicenter, first-in-human phase I dose-escalation trial of ivuxolimab. Adults with locally advanced or metastatic head and neck squamous cell, hepatocellular, melanoma or renal cell carcinoma were enrolled in the trial. Before TCR sequencing, CD4+ and CD8+ T cells were separately sorted from peripheral blood. Genomic DNA was extracted from sorted cells for sequencing of the TCRbeta CDR3 region. TCRbeta CDR3 regions were sequenced using the immunoSEQ Assay. TCRdb retrieved this table from immuneACCESS and kept in-frame rearrangements only. Not all clones are present; in checked studies, unresolved V genes account for under half, and no reason is known for the remainder. For this sample the table gives 98,000 or so clones, of which over 75% were detected only once. The top ten constitute 2% to 3% of the sample.

Taken from the germline V gene, the CDR1 and CDR2 loops are SNHLY and FYNNEI. From its cysteine to its phenylalanine, the CDR3 spans 17 amino acids. Only the CDR3 part of the read is kept: 51 bases, read in frame from the first base. V ends up 7 bases short and J 0 bases short, with an unmatched junction base count of 14. The source of this sequence is an adult with an advanced solid tumor such as melanoma, head and neck, liver or kidney cancer. The chain links TRBV2 with TRBJ2-7; 8 bases in the middle match TRBD2. Sequencing used CD4+ or CD8+ T cells sorted from blood, obtained in a trial of the OX40 agonist ivuxolimab. The CDR3 amino acid sequence is: CASTPRAGGALSYEQYF. Here is the DNA: TGTGCCAGCACTCCTCGGGCGGGGGGTGCGCTCTCCTACGAGCAGTACTTC.